This T cell receptor (beta chain) comes out of a study of cytomegalovirus exposure and HLA in healthy donors. CDR1 and CDR2 (germline): MGHDK, SYGVNS. This CDR3 has 13 amino acids. With regard to this clone: Compared with germline, one end of the junction differs, possibly owing to a read error.

The PCR contained 60 Vbeta and 13 Jbeta primers. Profiling relied on immunoSEQ multiplex PCR, and the TCRdb table lists in-frame clones only, not all of them. Of tens of thousands of clones listed, more than 60% were seen once; the top ten hold approximately 3.2%. This receptor was identified in a man in his fifties in good health and CMV-seropositive. This sequence joins TRBV25-1 and TRBJ2-1; tentative D call: TRBD1 (5 bases). The sequenced sample consisted of PBMCs. The CDR3 loop is CASSDSGYIEQFF. DNA of the CDR3: TGTGCCAGCAGTGACTCAGGGTACATTGAGCAGTTCTTC.